What follows are 20 T cell receptor beta chains derived from one specimen sequenced in a study of CD8 T cells in Susac syndrome. It was with random hexamers that about 0.45 to 1 ug RNA was reverse transcribed. In TCRdb, the immunoSEQ multiplex PCR reads were re-called with MiXCR into one record per CDR3 protein. The sample has approximately 200,000 distinct CDR3 sequences, 95% seen once; the top ten hold 0.082%. Sample: CD4+ T cells from PBMCs. These receptors all come from a human donor with multiple sclerosis.

The chain carries TRBV12-3 or TRBV12-4 and TRBJ2-3, with D tentatively TRBD2 (5 bases). Trimming took off 3 bases at V and 5 bases at J, with 9 bases between the two ends. CDR3 length: 13 residues. The CDR3 protein is CASSFSRGDTQYF. CDR3 DNA: TGTGCCAGCAGTTTTTCCCGGGGAGATACGCAGTATTTT.

This sequence joins TRBV9 and TRBJ2-3, with D perhaps being TRBD1 or TRBD2 (5 bases each). Trimming pared 3 bases from V and 2 bases from J, leaving 13 bases between. There are 15 residues in the CDR3. CDR1 is SGDLS, CDR2 YYNGEE, per germline. The CDR3 is CASSAMGDYTDTQYF. The CDR3 DNA follows: TGTGCCAGCAGCGCCATGGGGGATTACACAGATACGCAGTATTTT.

The rearrangement links TRBV12-3 or TRBV12-4 to TRBJ1-4, with D unclear. The germline V and J ends were trimmed by 2 bases and 8 bases, with 12 bases remaining between them. The CDR3 runs 14 residues. Here the CDR3 DNA reads TGTGCCAGCAGTTTAATGGCAAGAACCGAAAAACTGTTTTTT. Translated: CASSLMARTEKLFF.

The V and J genes are TRBV14 and TRBJ1-1, with TRBD1 matching over 7 bases. Losses at the gene ends were 4 bases for V and 0 bases for J; bases not matched to a gene: 5. The CDR3 length is 15 residues. Germline-derived CDR1 and CDR2 are SGHDN and FVKESK. The CDR3 DNA reads as TGTGCCAGCAGCCGAGTACAGGGGCTGAACACTGAAGCTTTCTTT. Protein sequence: CASSRVQGLNTEAFF.

The gene calls are TRBV2 and TRBJ2-5; either TRBD1 or TRBD2 may fit D (5 bases each). CDR1 is SNHLY and CDR2 is FYNNEI in the germline V gene. This CDR3 has 13 residues. Trimming cost V 8 bases and J 1 base, with 11 bases left between them. The CDR3, as DNA: TGTGCCAGCGCAAGGGACGGCCAAGAGACCCAGTACTTC. This gives the protein CASARDGQETQYF.

This clonotype is a singleton in its sample. CDR3 nucleotides: TGTGCCAGCTCACTCGCCTTCGACGAGGACAATGAGCAGTTCTTC. Translation: CASSLAFDEDNEQFF. This chain joins TRBV18 and TRBJ2-1, with D unresolved. The CDR3 is made up of 15 amino acids. Germline assignment: CDR1 KGHSH and CDR2 LQKENI. With 4 bases removed from V and 5 bases from J, the gap between germline ends came to 15 bases.

This chain connects TRBV30 to TRBJ2-3; D unresolved. V dropped 1 base and J dropped 5 bases, with 4 bases sitting between them. The CDR3 contains 11 residues. Germline CDR1 and CDR2: GTSNPN and SVGIG (reference sequence). CDR3 region: CAWSGLDTQYF. For the CDR3, the DNA is TGTGCCTGGAGTGGGCTAGATACGCAGTATTTT.

The chain has TRBV10-3 and TRBJ2-7, with D possibly matching TRBD1 (5 bases). Germline assignment: CDR1 ENHRY and CDR2 SYGVKD. The V and J ends lost 2 bases and 5 bases respectively, with 16 bases between them. The CDR3 is 15 residues long. The CDR3 DNA reads as TGTGCCATCAGTGAGGAAGGGGAAACTGGCGACGAGCAGTACTTC. It encodes CAISEEGETGDEQYF.

The V gene is TRBV30, the J gene TRBJ1-1; D unclear. The CDR3 runs 14 residues. Trimming left V 5 bases short and J 2 bases short, with 15 bases between. Germline assignment: CDR1 GTSNPN and CDR2 SVGIG (reference sequence). For the CDR3, the DNA is TGTGCCTGGGACCAAACCCCGGGAAACACTGAAGCTTTCTTT. Its translation is CAWDQTPGNTEAFF.

The rearrangement links TRBV19 to TRBJ2-2, with TRBD1 matching over 9 bases. Germline CDR1 LNHDA, CDR2 SQIVND (reference sequence). Unmatched junction bases numbered 5, after V lost 6 bases and J lost 0 bases. The CDR3 sequence is 16 residues long. CDR3 nucleotides: TGTGCCAGTAGCTGGGGGACAGGGTCGAACACCGGGGAGCTGTTTTTT. Residues: CASSWGTGSNTGELFF.

The CDR3 sequence is CAWGAGALKPYEQYF. CDR3 in DNA: TGTGCCTGGGGGGCCGGCGCCTTGAAGCCCTACGAGCAGTACTTC. The gene calls are TRBV30 and TRBJ2-7, with TRBD1 as a possible D gene (5 bases). The germline gives CDR1 GTSNPN, CDR2 SVGIG (reference sequence). Trimming stripped 5 bases from V and 2 bases from J, with 19 bases between. The CDR3 sequence is 15 residues long.

V gene TRBV5-1 combines with J gene TRBJ1-1, with D hard to call. The V end lost 4 bases, the J end lost 2 bases, and 9 bases lay between the germline ends. This CDR3 is 13 amino acids long. Germline values: CDR1 SGHRS, CDR2 YFSETQ. The CDR3 region has the DNA TGCGCCAGCAGCATTACCCATAACACTGAAGCTTTCTTT. Translation: CASSITHNTEAFF.

The chain has TRBV12-3 or TRBV12-4 and TRBJ1-2; D is uncertain. CDR3 size: 12 residues. Trimming removed 7 bases from V and 0 bases from J, with 6 bases in between. CDR3 sequence (DNA): TGTGCCAGCAAGACCTCTAACTATGGCTACACCTTC. Amino acids: CASKTSNYGYTF.

This clonotype was seen only once. The chain is built from TRBV15 and TRBJ2-6; no reliable D call. The germline CDR1 and CDR2 sequences are LNHNV and YYDKDF (reference sequence). The CDR3 spans 15 residues. The ends were cut back, 4 bases at V and 1 base at J, with 8 bases in the middle. The CDR3 sequence: CATSTGRSGANVLTF. Here the CDR3 DNA reads TGTGCCACCAGCACTGGACGTTCTGGGGCCAACGTCCTGACTTTC.

V gene TRBV12-3 or TRBV12-4 combines with J gene TRBJ2-7; D might be TRBD2 (5 bases). Between the trimmed V and J ends, which lost 6 bases and 2 bases, there was a span of 17 bases. The CDR3 is made up of 15 amino acids. CDR3 protein: CASSQRWTRTYEQYF. The DNA for the CDR3 is TGTGCCAGCAGCCAAAGATGGACTCGAACCTACGAGCAGTACTTC.

The count of this clonotype is one. This rearrangement joins TRBV12-3 or TRBV12-4 to TRBJ1-4, with D maybe TRBD1 (6 bases). V lost 8 bases, J lost 8 bases, and 27 bases lay in between. The CDR3 length is 17 residues. The CDR3 loop is CASSNRKNRASGEKLFF. DNA of the CDR3: TGTGCCAGCTCCAACCGGAAGAACAGGGCGAGTGGCGAAAAACTGTTTTTT.

Turning to this clonotype: At one boundary the junction diverges from the germline segment, which might be a read error. The rearrangement uses TRBV29-1 and TRBJ2-3, with 11 bases aligning to TRBD2. The CDR3 covers 14 residues. The germline gives CDR1 SQVTM, CDR2 ANQGSEA. CDR3 loop: CSAEGTSGTDTQYF. The DNA of the CDR3 is TGCAGCGCTGAAGGGACTAGCGGAACAGATACGCAGTATTTT.

The chain is built from TRBV3-1 and TRBJ2-1; D unclear. This CDR3 has 12 residues. The germline V and J ends were trimmed by 2 bases and 4 bases, with 3 bases remaining between them. Germline V gene sequence: CDR1 LGHDT, CDR2 YNNKEL (reference sequence). The CDR3 nucleotides read TGTGCCAGCAGCCAAACTTACAATGAGCAGTTCTTC. It codes for CASSQTYNEQFF.

In the case of this clonotype: The junction and the germline gene differ at one end; a read error may be behind it. The chain has TRBV15 and TRBJ2-5; 10 bases are a match to TRBD2. This CDR3 spans 18 amino acids. Germline CDR1 reads LNHNV; CDR2 reads YYDKDF (reference sequence). Here the CDR3 DNA reads TGTGCCACCAGCAGAGCGGGAGCGGGGGGGCCTTACCAGGAGACCCAGTACTTC. It encodes CATSRAGAGGPYQETQYF. Filled out from reference TRBV15 and TRBJ2-5, the complete variable domain reads DAMVIQNPRYQVTQFGKPVTLSCSQTLNHNVMYWYQQKSSQAPKLLFHYYDKDFNNEADTPDNFQSRRPNTSFCFLDIRSPGLGDTAMYLCATSRAGAGGPYQETQYFGPGTRLLVL.

This rearrangement joins TRBV30 to TRBJ2-2; D is possibly TRBD2 (5 bases). Germline V gene sequence: CDR1 GTSNPN, CDR2 SVGIG (reference sequence). The CDR3 has 13 residues. V lost 0 bases and J 6 bases, leaving 8 bases between the germline ends. CDR3 region: CAWSVGGPGELFF. DNA of the CDR3: TGTGCCTGGAGTGTAGGAGGTCCCGGGGAGCTGTTTTTT.